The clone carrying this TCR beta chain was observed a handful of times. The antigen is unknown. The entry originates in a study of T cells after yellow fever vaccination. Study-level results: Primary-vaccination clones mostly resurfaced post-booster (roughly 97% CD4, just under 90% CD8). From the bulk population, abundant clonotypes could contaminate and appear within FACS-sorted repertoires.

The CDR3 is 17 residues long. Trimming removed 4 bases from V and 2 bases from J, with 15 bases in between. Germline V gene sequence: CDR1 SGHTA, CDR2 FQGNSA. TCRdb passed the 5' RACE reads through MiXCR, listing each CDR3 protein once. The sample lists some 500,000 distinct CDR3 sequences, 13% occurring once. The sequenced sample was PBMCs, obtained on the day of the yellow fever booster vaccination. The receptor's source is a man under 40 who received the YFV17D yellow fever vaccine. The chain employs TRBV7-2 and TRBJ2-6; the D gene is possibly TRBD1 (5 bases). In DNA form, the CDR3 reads TGTGCCAGCAGCTCAACTTCTTTGGGGCCTGGGGCCAACGTCCTGACTTTC. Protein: CASSSTSLGPGANVLTF.